The TCR beta chain described here comes from a study of blood T cell repertoires in COVID-19. Study summary: PBMCs, B-cell-depleted T cells, or T cells were the source of the cDNA or gDNA that made up the material.

In this sample, this clone turned up once. CDR1 is LGHNT, CDR2 FRNRAP, per germline. The CDR3 runs to 14 residues. Between the trimmed V and J ends, which lost 4 bases and 6 bases, there was a span of 12 bases. The protocol was immunoSEQ multiplex PCR, while the TCRdb copy is restricted to in-frame clones and leaves out a portion. The sample has 95,000 to 150,000 clones; roughly 77% are singletons. The sequence came from a man aged 60-69 years with active or convalescent COVID-19. This chain connects TRBV12-5 to TRBJ2-2; D perhaps matches TRBD2 (5 bases). Sequencing used peripheral blood. The CDR3: CASGSGNGAGELFF. CDR3 DNA: TGTGCTAGTGGTTCCGGCAACGGGGCCGGGGAGCTGTTTTTT.